This TCR beta chain was sequenced for a study of blood T cells in healthy people across ages. There were healthy Caucasian individuals from Russia, aged about 6 to 90, serving as donors. A word on this clonotype: Antigen specificity is unknown. Mismatch with germline at one junction end may stem from a read error.

Next came a second PCR, run for roughly 6 to 11 cycles, which used a sample-barcoded 5' primer along with a J-beta primer mix. TCRdb independently ran MiXCR on the 5' RACE reads; one entry per CDR3 protein. This sample has over 1,300,000 distinct CDR3 sequences, with approximately 59% found just once. Broader study findings: Diversity estimates from one million T cells were considered underestimates.

The CDR3 sequence is 16 residues long. Germline V gives CDR1 LGHNA, CDR2 YSLEER. The chain carries TRBV4-3 and TRBJ2-6, with 7 bases fitting TRBD1. The sample taken for sequencing was blood. The origin of this receptor is a man younger than 35 in good health. CDR3 amino acids: CASSQDTGAGADVLTF. In nucleotides, the CDR3 is TGCGCCAGCAGCCAAGATACAGGGGCCGGGGCCGACGTCCTGACTTTC.